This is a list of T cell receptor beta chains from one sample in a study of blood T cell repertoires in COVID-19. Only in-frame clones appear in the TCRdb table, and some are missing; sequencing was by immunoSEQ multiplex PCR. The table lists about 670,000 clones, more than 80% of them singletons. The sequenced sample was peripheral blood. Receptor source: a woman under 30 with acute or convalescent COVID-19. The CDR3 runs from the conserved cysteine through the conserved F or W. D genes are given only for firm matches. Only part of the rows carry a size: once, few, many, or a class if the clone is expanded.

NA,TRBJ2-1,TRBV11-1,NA,CASSLITTVARNEQFF,TGTGCCAGCAGCTTAATCACGACGGTAGCAAGAAATGAGCAGTTCTTC
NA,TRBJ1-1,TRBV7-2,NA,CASSSQGFGEAFF,TGTGCCAGCAGCTCGCAGGGTTTTGGTGAAGCTTTCTTT
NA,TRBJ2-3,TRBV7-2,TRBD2,CASSLRLAGGLDTQYF,TGTGCCAGCAGCTTACGTCTGGCGGGGGGATTAGATACGCAGTATTTT
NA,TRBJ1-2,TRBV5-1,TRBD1,CASSTGTEGYGYTF,TGCGCCAGCAGCACCGGGACAGAGGGCTATGGCTACACCTTC
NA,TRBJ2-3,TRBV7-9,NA,CASSAIAGLGTDTQYF,TGTGCCAGCAGCGCTATTGCGGGGCTCGGGACAGATACGCAGTATTTT
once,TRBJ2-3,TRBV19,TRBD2,CASSIWAGDPGDTQYF,TGTGCCAGTAGTATCTGGGCGGGGGATCCGGGAGATACGCAGTATTTT
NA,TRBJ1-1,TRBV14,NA,CASSPSHGAEAFF,TGTGCCAGCAGCCCATCACACGGGGCTGAAGCTTTCTTT
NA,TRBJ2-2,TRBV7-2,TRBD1,CASSHRGDKIENTGELFF,TGTGCCAGCAGCCACAGGGGCGACAAAATCGAGAACACCGGGGAGCTGTTTTTT
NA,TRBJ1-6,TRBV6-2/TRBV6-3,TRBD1,CASSSPGQGVSPLHF,TGTGCCAGCAGTTCTCCGGGACAGGGGGTTTCACCCCTCCACTTT
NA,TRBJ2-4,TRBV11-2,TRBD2,CASSLDNTLAGQYF,TGTGCCAGCAGCTTAGATAACACACTAGCGGGGCAGTACTTC
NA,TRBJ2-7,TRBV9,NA,CASSAPGTYEQYF,TGTGCCAGCAGCGCTCCCGGGACATACGAGCAGTACTTC
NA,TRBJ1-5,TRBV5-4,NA,CASSPLSFNQPQHF,TGTGCCAGCAGCCCGTTGAGTTTCAATCAGCCCCAGCATTTT
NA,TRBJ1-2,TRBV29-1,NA,CSVDGHFPHGYTF,TGCAGCGTGGACGGACATTTTCCCCATGGCTACACCTTC
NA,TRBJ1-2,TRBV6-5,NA,CASCYRANYGYTF,TGTGCCAGCTGCTACAGGGCAAACTATGGCTACACCTTC
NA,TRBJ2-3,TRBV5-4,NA,CASSSSAGSDTQYF,TGTGCCAGCAGCTCGTCGGCGGGGTCAGATACGCAGTATTTT
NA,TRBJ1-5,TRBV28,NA,CASSSSDWQPQHF,TGTGCCAGCAGTTCATCTGACTGGCAGCCCCAGCATTTT
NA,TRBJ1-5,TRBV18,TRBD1,CASSPPGGTGGNQPQHF,TGTGCCAGCTCACCACCTGGAGGGACAGGGGGTAATCAGCCCCAGCATTTT
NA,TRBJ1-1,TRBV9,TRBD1,CASSIRTGEAFF,TGTGCCAGCAGCATTCGGACAGGTGAAGCTTTCTTT
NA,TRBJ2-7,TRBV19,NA,CASSIFSGPGYEQYF,TGTGCCAGTAGTATATTTTCAGGTCCTGGCTACGAGCAGTACTTC
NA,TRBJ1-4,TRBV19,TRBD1,CATKTDRPATNEKLFF,TGTGCCACTAAAACGGACAGGCCCGCAACTAATGAAAAACTGTTTTTT
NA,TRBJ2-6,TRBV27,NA,CASSLRPPTVSGANVLTF,TGTGCCAGCAGTTTACGGCCCCCGACAGTGTCTGGGGCCAACGTCCTGACTTTC
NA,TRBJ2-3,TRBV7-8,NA,CASSLGADTQYF,TGTGCCAGCAGCTTAGGAGCCGATACGCAGTATTTT
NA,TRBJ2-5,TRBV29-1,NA,CSVVLRSTGFGETQYF,TGCAGCGTTGTGCTTAGAAGTACAGGGTTCGGGGAGACCCAGTACTTC
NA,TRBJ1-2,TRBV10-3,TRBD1,CAISEPQGGGYTF,TGTGCCATCAGTGAGCCCCAGGGGGGCGGCTACACCTTC
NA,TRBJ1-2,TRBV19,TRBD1,CASSIGTGGPYGYTF,TGTGCCAGTAGTATAGGTACAGGGGGACCCTATGGCTACACCTTC
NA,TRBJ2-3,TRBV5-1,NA,CASGGVSTDTQYF,TGCGCCTCCGGCGGCGTCAGCACAGATACGCAGTATTTT
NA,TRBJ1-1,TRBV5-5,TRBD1,CASTPTGGTEAFF,TGTGCCAGCACTCCAACAGGGGGCACTGAAGCTTTCTTT
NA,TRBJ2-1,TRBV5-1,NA,CASSLGGDGYNEQFF,TGCGCCAGCAGCTTGGGAGGCGACGGATACAATGAGCAGTTCTTC
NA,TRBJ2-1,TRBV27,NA,CASSALGNEQFF,TGTGCCAGCAGTGCACTCGGCAATGAGCAGTTCTTC
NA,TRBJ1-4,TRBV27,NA,CASSTRQAETNEKLFF,TGTGCCAGCAGTACCCGACAGGCTGAAACTAATGAAAAACTGTTTTTT
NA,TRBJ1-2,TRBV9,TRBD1,CASSKSETGFPYGYTF,TGTGCCAGCAGCAAAAGCGAGACAGGGTTTCCCTACGGCTACACCTTC
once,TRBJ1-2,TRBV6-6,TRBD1,CASSSGQVLNYGYTF,TGTGCCAGCAGTTCGGGACAGGTCCTTAACTATGGCTACACCTTC
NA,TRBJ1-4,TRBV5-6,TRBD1,CASSLEGAVSTNEKLFF,TGTGCCAGCAGCTTGGAGGGGGCAGTTTCAACTAATGAAAAACTGTTTTTT
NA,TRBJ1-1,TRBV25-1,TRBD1,CASRTGSNTEAFF,TGTGCCAGTCGGACAGGGTCGAACACTGAAGCTTTCTTT
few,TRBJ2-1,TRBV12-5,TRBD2,CASGLVISGGAVEQFF,TGTGCTAGTGGTTTGGTAATCAGCGGGGGGGCGGTTGAGCAGTTCTTC
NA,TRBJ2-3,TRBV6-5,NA,CASSYAGTPSTDTQYF,TGTGCCAGCAGTTACGCTGGGACACCTAGCACAGATACGCAGTATTTT
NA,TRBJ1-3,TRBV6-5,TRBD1,CASSYGTGAGNTIYF,TGTGCCAGCAGTTACGGGACAGGGGCTGGAAACACCATATATTTT
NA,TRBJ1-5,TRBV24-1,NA,CATSDPRTATRGQPQHF,TGTGCCACCAGTGATCCCCGGACCGCTACCCGGGGTCAGCCCCAGCATTTT
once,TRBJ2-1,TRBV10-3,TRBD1,CAISVSSPQGADEQFF,TGTGCCATCAGTGTTTCAAGTCCACAGGGGGCGGATGAGCAGTTCTTC
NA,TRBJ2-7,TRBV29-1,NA,CSVEGTGEGYEQYF,TGCAGCGTTGAGGGGACTGGGGAAGGCTACGAGCAGTACTTC
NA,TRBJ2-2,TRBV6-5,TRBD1,CASSSDRLTGELFF,TGTGCCAGCAGCTCGGACAGGTTGACCGGGGAGCTGTTTTTT
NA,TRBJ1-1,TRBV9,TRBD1,CASSVVPGGSAEAFF,TGTGCCAGCAGCGTAGTACCAGGGGGAAGCGCTGAAGCTTTCTTT
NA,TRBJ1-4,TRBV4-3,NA,CASSQRPTGGATNEKLFF,TGCGCCAGCAGCCAACGACCCACTGGCGGAGCAACTAATGAAAAACTGTTTTTT
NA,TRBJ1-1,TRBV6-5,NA,CASSLTGNTEAFF,TGTGCCAGCAGCCTGACAGGGAACACTGAAGCTTTCTTT
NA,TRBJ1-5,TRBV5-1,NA,CASTSLTSEGNQPQHF,TGCGCCAGCACCTCTCTCACATCGGAGGGCAATCAGCCCCAGCATTTT
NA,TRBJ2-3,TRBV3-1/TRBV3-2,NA,CASSQRGAADTQYF,TGTGCCAGCAGCCAACGGGGGGCTGCAGATACGCAGTATTTT
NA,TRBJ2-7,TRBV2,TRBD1,CASSDSRTGITYEQYF,TGTGCCAGCAGCGATTCCCGGACAGGGATCACCTACGAGCAGTACTTC
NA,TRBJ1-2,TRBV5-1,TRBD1,CASSLQGGPTDYGYTF,TGCGCCAGCAGCCTACAGGGGGGCCCCACGGACTATGGCTACACCTTC